Listed below are T cell receptor beta chains from one sample, sequenced in a study of spatial heterogeneity in lung cancer. Via MiXCR, TCRdb re-called the 5' RACE reads, giving one row per CDR3 protein. Of roughly 25,000 distinct CDR3 sequences listed, 6.9% are singletons. The sample in question was PBMCs, obtained at surgery. The receptor source for this set is a male donor with early-stage non-small cell lung cancer. The CDR3 runs from the conserved cysteine through the conserved F or W.

j_call: TRBJ1-4
v_call: TRBV5-1
cdr3_length: 14
cdr3_aa: CASSFRDMDEKLFF

j_call: TRBJ2-3
v_call: TRBV5-1
cdr3_length: 12
cdr3_aa: CASSLDQDTQYF

j_call: TRBJ1-1
v_call: TRBV28
cdr3_length: 14
cdr3_aa: CASSDLDDGAEAFF

j_call: TRBJ2-1
v_call: TRBV9
cdr3_length: 15
cdr3_aa: CASSVDRVDYNEQFF

j_call: TRBJ2-2
v_call: TRBV20-1
cdr3_length: 16
cdr3_aa: CSARIGSRVNTGELFF

j_call: TRBJ2-1
v_call: TRBV29-1
cdr3_length: 10
cdr3_aa: CSVQHNEQFF

j_call: TRBJ2-3
v_call: TRBV20-1
cdr3_length: 14
cdr3_aa: CSAGTSDSTDTQYF

j_call: TRBJ2-2
v_call: TRBV3-1
cdr3_length: 13
cdr3_aa: CASSQGLTGELFF

j_call: TRBJ2-1
v_call: TRBV27
cdr3_length: 11
cdr3_aa: CASSFGGAQFF

j_call: TRBJ2-7
v_call: TRBV7-9
cdr3_length: 13
cdr3_aa: CATSRSETYEQYF

j_call: TRBJ2-1
v_call: TRBV2
cdr3_length: 17
cdr3_aa: CASSEGVGREIHNEQFF

j_call: TRBJ2-5
v_call: TRBV5-1
cdr3_length: 14
cdr3_aa: CASSSGDVQETQYF

j_call: TRBJ1-3
v_call: TRBV18
cdr3_length: 15
cdr3_aa: CASSPPKITGNTIYF

j_call: TRBJ1-5
v_call: TRBV7-6
cdr3_length: 15
cdr3_aa: CASSLDPGGNQPQHF

j_call: TRBJ2-7
v_call: TRBV10-2
cdr3_length: 12
cdr3_aa: CASTGELREQYF

j_call: TRBJ2-3
v_call: TRBV20-1
cdr3_length: 15
cdr3_aa: CSARDSQRNTDTQYF

j_call: TRBJ2-1
v_call: TRBV30
cdr3_length: 15
cdr3_aa: CAWGGGLGGYNEQFF

j_call: TRBJ1-1
v_call: TRBV21-1
cdr3_length: 13
cdr3_aa: CASSKVIMTEAFF

j_call: TRBJ1-5
v_call: TRBV24-1
cdr3_length: 17
cdr3_aa: CATSDFPRQGLNQPQHF

j_call: TRBJ2-1
v_call: TRBV10-3
cdr3_length: 16
cdr3_aa: CAISEGLAGPDHEQFF

j_call: TRBJ1-1
v_call: TRBV20-1
cdr3_length: 14
cdr3_aa: CSAFQMGARTEAFF

j_call: TRBJ2-1
v_call: TRBV11-2
cdr3_length: 14
cdr3_aa: CATKAGASYNEQFF

j_call: TRBJ2-3
v_call: TRBV6-1
cdr3_length: 16
cdr3_aa: CASSPLAGILEGTQYF

j_call: TRBJ1-1
v_call: TRBV12-3/TRBV12-4
cdr3_length: 14
cdr3_aa: CASSAAGVGTEAFF

j_call: TRBJ2-5
v_call: TRBV3-1
cdr3_length: 18
cdr3_aa: CASSQSGLAGGPQETQYF

j_call: TRBJ2-1
v_call: TRBV10-3
cdr3_length: 14
cdr3_aa: CAIGATGRGGEQFF

j_call: TRBJ2-2
v_call: TRBV5-1
cdr3_length: 14
cdr3_aa: CASSLKGNTGELFF

j_call: TRBJ2-3
v_call: TRBV12-3/TRBV12-4
cdr3_length: 14
cdr3_aa: CASTSDFSTDTQYF

j_call: TRBJ2-2
v_call: TRBV7-9
cdr3_length: 11
cdr3_aa: CASSLFGELFF

j_call: TRBJ2-5
v_call: TRBV6-5
cdr3_length: 14
cdr3_aa: CASSYKTGQETQYF

j_call: TRBJ1-5
v_call: TRBV20-1
cdr3_length: 12
cdr3_aa: CSAPGQNQPQHF

j_call: TRBJ2-3
v_call: TRBV5-5
cdr3_length: 14
cdr3_aa: CASSLAGDRLAEFF

j_call: TRBJ2-6
v_call: TRBV15
cdr3_length: 17
cdr3_aa: CATRGPGTPSGANVLTF

j_call: TRBJ2-1
v_call: TRBV3-1
cdr3_length: 18
cdr3_aa: CASSQDDFLAPPYNEQFF

j_call: TRBJ1-1
v_call: TRBV20-1
cdr3_length: 15
cdr3_aa: CSAETLQGSNTEAFF

j_call: TRBJ2-3
v_call: TRBV6-1
cdr3_length: 14
cdr3_aa: CASSRTPTTDTQYF

j_call: TRBJ2-1
v_call: TRBV12-3/TRBV12-4
cdr3_length: 15
cdr3_aa: CASSLGASGSMAQFF

j_call: TRBJ2-1
v_call: TRBV24-1
cdr3_length: 14
cdr3_aa: CATSESGRGNEQFF

j_call: TRBJ1-1
v_call: TRBV9
cdr3_length: 16
cdr3_aa: CASSVEAWQLGTEAFF

j_call: TRBJ2-2
v_call: TRBV12-3/TRBV12-4
cdr3_length: 20
cdr3_aa: CASSFWLAGGRDWETGELFF

j_call: TRBJ2-3
v_call: TRBV4-2
cdr3_length: 16
cdr3_aa: CASSQRIRTSTDTQYF

j_call: TRBJ1-4
v_call: TRBV20-1
cdr3_length: 13
cdr3_aa: CSAALGTNEKLFF

j_call: TRBJ2-2
v_call: TRBV20-1
cdr3_length: 15
cdr3_aa: CSARDSGVNTGELFF

j_call: TRBJ1-2
v_call: TRBV27
cdr3_length: 15
cdr3_aa: CASSPGTGRLYGYTF

j_call: TRBJ2-7
v_call: TRBV20-1
cdr3_length: 18
cdr3_aa: CSARARRTTSGSSYEQYF

j_call: TRBJ2-7
v_call: TRBV27
cdr3_length: 13
cdr3_aa: CASTSWRTYEQYF